The 9 T cell receptor beta chains listed next were all sequenced from one sample in a study of T cells after yellow fever vaccination. MiXCR, run by TCRdb on the 5' RACE reads, gives a single entry per CDR3 protein. The sample shows approximately 580,000 distinct CDR3 sequences, about 15% of them seen only once. Sample: PBMCs, taken less than 6 days after the first yellow fever vaccination. Every receptor here comes from a man younger than 30 who received the YFV17D yellow fever vaccine.

This clonotype was counted at least ten times. V gene TRBV6-4 combines with J gene TRBJ2-3; the D gene is possibly TRBD2 (5 bases). The V and J ends lost 10 bases and 2 bases respectively, with 13 bases between them. The CDR3 spans 13 residues. The germline V gene has CDR1 MRHNA and CDR2 SNTAGT. This CDR3 is CATDYPYTDTQYF. CDR3 bases: TGTGCCACCGACTACCCGTACACAGATACGCAGTATTTT.

A few counts support this clonotype. This chain joins TRBV6-2 or TRBV6-3 and TRBJ2-1; 12 bases are a match to TRBD2. Looked up from germline, CDR1 is MNHEY and CDR2 is SVGEGT. There are 16 residues in the CDR3. J was trimmed by 4 bases and V by 5 bases; bases with no gene match: 6. The CDR3 protein is CASSPRLAGDYNEQFF. The CDR3 DNA follows: TGTGCCAGCAGTCCCAGACTAGCGGGGGATTACAATGAGCAGTTCTTC.

J is TRBJ1-4 and V is TRBV12-3 or TRBV12-4; D uncertain. The length of the CDR3 is 12 residues. The V end lost 4 bases, the J end lost 10 bases, and 10 bases lay between the germline ends. Written as DNA, the CDR3 is TGTGCCAGCAGTTCCTCCGTCCGAAAACTGTTTTTT. Its protein is CASSSSVRKLFF.

The chain joins TRBV9 to TRBJ2-2; D is unresolved. The CDR3 runs to 13 residues. Germline loops: CDR1 SGDLS, CDR2 YYNGEE. Deletions cut 2 bases from V and 6 bases from J, with 8 bases between. Here the CDR3 reads CASSVGVPGELFF. CDR3 sequence (DNA): TGTGCCAGCAGCGTTGGGGTGCCCGGGGAGCTGTTTTTT.

The CDR3 DNA sequence: TGTGCCAGCAGCCCTATCTGGGGGGACACTGAAGCTTTCTTT. Protein: CASSPIWGDTEAFF. This sequence joins TRBV3-1 and TRBJ1-1; TRBD1 might be the D (5 bases). The V end lost 4 bases, the J end lost 3 bases, and 12 bases lay between the germline ends. CDR1 and CDR2 from the germline V gene are LGHDT and YNNKEL (reference sequence). This CDR3 is 14 amino acids long.

This clonotype turned up a few times. V is TRBV5-6 and J is TRBJ1-5, with D perhaps matching TRBD1 (6 bases). CDR3 size: 15 residues. Germline V gene lookup returns CDR1 SGHDT and CDR2 YYEEEE. V was pared by 4 bases and J by 2 bases, with 13 bases between. CDR3 residues: CASSPGAYGNQPQHF. CDR3 coding DNA: TGTGCCAGCAGCCCGGGGGCATATGGCAATCAGCCCCAGCATTTT. Looking up the rest from reference TRBV5-6 and TRBJ1-5 gives the full variable domain: DAGVTQSPTHLIKTRGQQVTLRCSPKSGHDTVSWYQQALGQGPQFIFQYYEEEERQRGNFPDRFSGHQFPNYSSELNVNALLLGDSALYLCASSPGAYGNQPQHFGDGTRLSIL.

V is TRBV28 and J is TRBJ2-5, with D perhaps TRBD2 (6 bases). The V gene's germline CDR1 is MDHEN and CDR2 SYDVKM. The CDR3 runs to 12 residues. Trimming removed 8 bases from V and 4 bases from J, with 11 bases in between. CDR3 region: CASWRGGETQYF. DNA for the CDR3: TGTGCCAGCTGGCGGGGTGGAGAGACCCAGTACTTC.

In its sample, this clonotype was seen a few times. This sequence joins TRBV7-2 and TRBJ2-2, with 10 bases identical to TRBD1. Losses at the gene ends were 9 bases for V and 5 bases for J; bases not matched to a gene: 9. Looked up from germline, CDR1 is SGHTA and CDR2 is FQGNSA. This CDR3 contains 15 residues. CDR3 sequence reads: CASTKTGGWTGELFF. Here the CDR3 DNA reads TGTGCCAGTACCAAGACAGGGGGCTGGACCGGGGAGCTGTTTTTT.

The rearrangement links TRBV7-2 to TRBJ1-5; D may be TRBD1 (6 bases). The CDR3 length is 17 residues. V was shortened by 2 bases and J by 1 base, with 15 bases between the two germline ends. Germline-derived CDR1 and CDR2 are SGHTA and FQGNSA. CDR3 amino acids: CASSLRRGGTSNQPQHF. The CDR3 coding sequence is TGTGCCAGCAGCTTAAGGAGGGGGGGAACGAGCAATCAGCCCCAGCATTTT.